This TCR beta chain was sequenced for a study of CD8 T cells in Susac syndrome. TCR beta sequencing covered blood CD8+ and CD4+ T cells. This CDR3 is built from 16 residues. V gave up 5 bases and J gave up 4 bases, with 20 bases separating them. In germline, CDR1 is ENHRY, CDR2 SYGVKD. cDNA came from roughly 0.53 to 1 ug RNA primed by random hexamers. The CDR3 of TCR beta was amplified by immunoSEQ multiplex PCR across 54 Vbeta and 13 Jbeta. TCRdb reprocessed the immunoSEQ multiplex PCR reads via MiXCR and lists one record per CDR3 protein. This sample has more than 110,000 distinct CDR3 sequences, with 85% to 95% found just once.

Input material: CD4+ T cells from PBMCs. The TCR originated in a human donor with Susac syndrome. This chain links TRBV10-3 with TRBJ1-2, with D possibly being TRBD1 (5 bases). This chain's CDR3 is CAISLGEGVLGYGYTF. For the CDR3, the DNA is TGTGCCATCAGTCTGGGTGAAGGGGTTTTGGGCTATGGCTACACCTTC.